A single T cell receptor beta chain is shown here with its context. A single count supports this clone. This clone's antigen is unknown. The input lacks base qualities; no much larger clone sits a single base away. This sample stems from a study of blood T cell repertoires in COVID-19 (dated by TCRdb to 2019 to 2021). Looking at the study overall: The collaborator samples originated in the United States, Italy and Spain and spanned the acute and convalescent phases of COVID-19. The material from the prospective study consisted of cDNA or gDNA derived from T cells, B-cell-depleted T cells, or PBMCs. The dataset comprised deeply sampled blood TCRbeta repertoires from subjects exposed to, actively infected with, or recovered from COVID-19. The repertoires were released in a freely available public database meant as a resource for research on the immune response to SARS-CoV-2. The samples were drawn from two sources: the first 160 participants of the ongoing ImmuneRACE study, and 1,000 to 1,500 subjects contributed by 6 global collaborators. Sample metadata almost always included a de-identified subject ID, COVID-19 status, age in years and sex. Where available, HLA class I and class II types were taken from metadata supplied by the sample provider and were not determined by assay-based typing. Overall study outcomes, separate from this receptor: Clinical and demographic metadata were provided uncurated, with the amount varying by source and participant.

As encoded in the germline V gene, CDR1 is MNHNS while CDR2 is SASEGT. V is cut back by 2 bases and J by 3 bases, with 2 bases in the junction unmatched. The CDR3 sequence holds 15 residues, the cysteine and phenylalanine included. The sequence is cut down to CDR3 DNA, 45 bases in frame from base 1. The collaborating institutions used their own protocols to collect whole blood in K2EDTA tubes. For TCRbeta analysis, collaborator samples were shipped as frozen whole blood, as isolated PBMCs, or as DNA extracted from either sample type. TCRbeta CDR3 regions were amplified from genomic DNA by means of the immunoSEQ Assay, a bias-controlled multiplex PCR. Regarding the original processing steps: The number of nucleated cells in each sample was estimated from the amplification of reference gene primers within the assay. To quantify the absolute abundance of each unique TCRbeta CDR3 rearrangement, sequence reads were collapsed and filtered. For each sample, productive Simpson clonality was calculated as the square root of Simpson's diversity index across productive rearrangements. TCRdb mirrors the immuneACCESS table, restricted to in-frame sequences. Some clones are absent from its copies; in checked studies, under half trace to an unresolved V gene, and the reason for the others is unknown. The DNA was the basis for D and trimming; V, J and clone size are from that table. This sample gives around 70,000 clones in total; around 89% of them show up just once. The top ten hold 0.55% to 0.75% of the sample.

The chain employs TRBV6-1 and TRBJ2-5, with 11 junctional bases fitting TRBD2. Sequenced input: peripheral blood. The TCR sequence derives from a man aged 60-69 years with acute or convalescent COVID-19. The nucleotide sequence is TGTGCCAGCAGTGAACAACTAGCGGGGGAAGAGACCCAGTACTTC. Translation gives CASSEQLAGEETQYF.